This T cell receptor (beta chain) was captured in a study of control samples from healthy donors and cancer patients. The data were produced by immunoSEQ multiplex PCR, yet TCRdb's version contains in-frame clones alone and is incomplete. The table counts roughly 200,000 clones; 2% to 2.5% lies in the top ten. V was pared by 5 bases and J by 1 base, with 17 bases between. The CDR3 runs to 16 residues. Germline V gives CDR1 SGHAT, CDR2 FQNNGV. Sequencing input: blood. The sequence was obtained from a woman aged 25 to 45 in good health. The V gene is TRBV11-2, the J gene TRBJ1-2, with D maybe TRBD1 (5 bases). Written as DNA, the CDR3 is TGTGCCAGCAGCCAGTGGGGGGACCCGATTAACTATGGCTACACCTTC. Its translation is CASSQWGDPINYGYTF. Full variable domain (rest looked up from reference TRBV11-2 and TRBJ1-2): EAGVAQSPRYKIIEKRQSVAFWCNPISGHATLYWYQQILGQGPKLLIQFQNNGVVDDSQLPKDRFSAERLKGVDSTLKIQPAKLEDSAVYLCASSQWGDPINYGYTFGSGTRLTVV.